These 30 T cell receptor beta chains were sequenced from one sample in a study of shared T cell receptors in the human thymus. Sequencing used immunoSEQ multiplex PCR; TCRdb keeps in-frame clones, though not all of them. Here the sample spans some 700,000 clones, roughly 88% being singletons. This sample also belongs to another study, concerning human thymus T cells.

Sequenced material: thymocytes. The receptors shown here come from a girl in the first two years of life with a congenital heart defect.

This clone has just one count. The chain joins TRBV5-1 to TRBJ2-7, with TRBD1 matching 8 bases. V lost 4 bases to trimming and J lost 1 base; unmatched junction nucleotides: 10. The CDR3 is 16 residues long. Per the germline V gene, CDR1 is SGHRS and CDR2 is YFSETQ. The DNA for the CDR3 is TGCGCCAGCAGCCCAGTTGGACAGGGAGGTTCCTACGAGCAGTACTTC. Protein: CASSPVGQGGSYEQYF.

The chain combines TRBV28 with TRBJ2-7; D gene unclear. Germline V CDR1 and CDR2: MDHEN, SYDVKM. The CDR3 spans 14 residues. V was trimmed by 1 base and J by 2 bases, leaving 9 bases between them. CDR3 in DNA: TGTGCCAGCAGTTTATTAGGAGCCGCCTACGAGCAGTACTTC. Translating gives CASSLLGAAYEQYF.

The chain links TRBV14 to TRBJ2-7, with 8 bases fitting TRBD1. The junction had 2 bases not matched to a gene; V was cut back by 3 bases and J by 1 base. Per the germline V gene, CDR1 is SGHDN and CDR2 is FVKESK. The CDR3 extends over 14 amino acids. The CDR3 reads CASSHGDRSYEQYF. In DNA, the CDR3 is TGTGCCAGCAGCCACGGGGACAGGTCCTACGAGCAGTACTTC.

V and J are TRBV4-3 and TRBJ2-1, with TRBD2 matching 10 bases. This CDR3 region has 19 residues. Germline CDR1 LGHNA, CDR2 YSLEER. The ends lost 3 bases at V and 10 bases at J; junction bases unmatched: 21. The CDR3 here is CASSHRRGIAGGPRGEQFF. Written as DNA, the CDR3 is TGCGCCAGCAGCCATCGCAGGGGGATAGCGGGGGGTCCGAGGGGCGAGCAGTTCTTC.

The chain carries TRBV28 and TRBJ2-1, with TRBD2 as a possible D gene (5 bases). V was clipped by 6 bases and J by 10 bases, with 16 bases between them. This CDR3 comprises 13 residues. The germline V gene encodes CDR1 MDHEN and CDR2 SYDVKM. The CDR3 DNA sequence: TGTGCCAGCAGCCCTCCCAAACTAGAGGAGCAGTTCTTC. This codes for CASSPPKLEEQFF.

This clone was recorded only once. This chain uses TRBV5-1 with TRBJ1-1; possibly TRBD1 for D (5 bases). CDR1 and CDR2 from the germline V gene are SGHRS and YFSETQ. The CDR3 is 12 amino acids. Trimming left V 0 bases short and J 9 bases short, with 9 bases between. DNA for the CDR3: TGCGCCAGCAGCTTGGCCGACAGCCAAGCTTTCTTT. This gives the protein CASSLADSQAFF.

This chain joins TRBV5-4 and TRBJ1-2; 11 positions agree with TRBD1. The CDR3 runs to 16 residues. V trimming: 5 bases; J trimming: 7 bases; junction bases outside the gene matches: 13. Germline assignment: CDR1 SGHNT and CDR2 YYREEE (reference sequence). The CDR3 protein is CASRPPGPDRGLGYTF. CDR3 in DNA: TGTGCCAGCAGACCCCCGGGACCGGACAGGGGGCTTGGCTACACCTTC. Using reference TRBV5-4 and TRBJ1-2 for the parts outside the CDR3, the full variable domain is ETGVTQSPTHLIKTRGQQVTLRCSSQSGHNTVSWYQQALGQGPQFIFQYYREEENGRGNFPPRFSGLQFPNYSSELNVNALELDDSALYLCASRPPGPDRGLGYTFGSGTRLTVV.

V gene TRBV27 combines with J gene TRBJ1-5; D may be TRBD1 (6 bases). V was pared by 5 bases and J by 5 bases, with 22 bases between. CDR3 size: 17 residues. From germline, CDR1 is MNHEY and CDR2 SMNVEV (reference sequence). CDR3 sequence (DNA): TGTGCCAGCAGTCCCCTCGTGGGGACGGCAGGGGATCAGCCCCAGCATTTT. It encodes CASSPLVGTAGDQPQHF.

This clone was found once. V is TRBV29-1 and J is TRBJ2-7, with D possibly TRBD1 on 6 matching bases. Germline CDR1 SQVTM, CDR2 ANQGSEA. Deletions cut 6 bases from V and 0 bases from J, with 15 bases between. This CDR3 has 14 residues. The CDR3 sequence: CSVGAGVSSYEQYF. CDR3 DNA: TGCAGCGTAGGGGCAGGGGTCAGCTCCTACGAGCAGTACTTC.

This sequence joins TRBV11-2 and TRBJ1-3; D gene ambiguous. Trimming shortened V by 5 bases and J by 4 bases, and 12 bases separated the two germline ends. This CDR3 spans 14 amino acids. Germline V lookup: CDR1 SGHAT, CDR2 FQNNGV. The CDR3 nucleotides are TGTGCCAGCAGCGGCGGACCGGGGGGAAACACCATATATTTT. Its translation: CASSGGPGGNTIYF.

V is TRBV30 and J is TRBJ1-2, with TRBD1 as a possible D gene (6 bases). This CDR3 comprises 14 residues. The V gene lost 0 bases and the J gene lost 8 bases, with 16 bases spanning the gap. Germline V gene lookup returns CDR1 GTSNPN and CDR2 SVGIG (reference sequence). CDR3 DNA: TGTGCCTGGAGTGTACGCCCAGGGGTCGGGGGCTACACCTTC. It is translated as CAWSVRPGVGGYTF.

The chain employs TRBV4-3 and TRBJ2-5, with D possibly TRBD2 on 7 matching bases. The CDR3 covers 17 residues. V shed 0 bases and J shed 3 bases, with 17 bases lying between them. Looked up from germline, CDR1 is LGHNA and CDR2 is YSLEER. CDR3 amino acids: CASSQDGPAGDKETQYF. Written as DNA, the CDR3 is TGCGCCAGCAGCCAAGATGGACCGGCGGGGGACAAAGAGACCCAGTACTTC.

The chain combines TRBV4-3 with TRBJ1-4; a possible D gene is TRBD1 (5 bases). V lost 1 base and J lost 8, with 23 bases in between. CDR1 and CDR2 from the germline V gene are LGHNA and YSLEER. This CDR3 contains 18 residues. DNA for the CDR3: TGCGCCAGCAGCCAAGCCCCCCCCGGAGGGGAGGAGGAAGAAAAACTGTTTTTT. Translating it yields CASSQAPPGGEEEEKLFF.

The chain has TRBV2 and TRBJ2-1, with 8 bases that match TRBD2. The length of the CDR3 is 16 residues. With V trimmed by 7 bases and J by 5 bases, 13 bases remained unmatched. The germline V gene encodes CDR1 SNHLY and CDR2 FYNNEI. CDR3: CASTSMAGGWDNEQFF. In nucleotides, the CDR3 is TGTGCCAGCACCTCCATGGCGGGGGGCTGGGACAATGAGCAGTTCTTC.

V gene TRBV7-9 combines with J gene TRBJ2-5; the match to TRBD1 covers 7 bases. The CDR3 runs 19 residues. Germline CDR1 SEHNR, CDR2 FQNEAQ (reference sequence). The trim removed 6 bases at V and 1 base at J, leaving 20 bases unmatched. The CDR3 sequence: CASRTGPKQGKRFQETQYF. The CDR3 DNA is TGTGCCAGCAGAACGGGCCCTAAACAGGGGAAGAGGTTCCAAGAGACCCAGTACTTC.

The gene calls are TRBV6-6 and TRBJ2-4; D remains ambiguous. The CDR3 is made up of 15 amino acids. Looked up from germline, CDR1 is MNHNY and CDR2 is SVGAGI (reference sequence). V was shortened by 6 bases and J by 0 bases, with 12 bases between the two germline ends. CDR3 amino acids: CASRGRMLAKNIQYF. The CDR3 nucleotides are TGTGCCAGCAGGGGCAGGATGCTAGCCAAAAACATTCAGTACTTC.

As to this clone: The sample contains more than one DNA sequence encoding this CDR3. The V gene is TRBV12-2, the J gene TRBJ1-6. TRBV12-2 is tagged as a pseudogene. The CDR3 sequence is 16 residues long. CDR3 sequence: CASRFNGKDYNSPLHF. The CDR3, as DNA: TGTGCAAGTCGCTTTAACGGGAAAGACTATAATTCACCCCTCCACTTT.

V is TRBV7-9 and J is TRBJ2-5; D not resolved. The CDR3 has 15 amino acids. Trimming shortened V by 2 bases and J by 5 bases, and 15 bases separated the two germline ends. Per germline, CDR1 SEHNR and CDR2 FQNEAQ (reference sequence). The CDR3 here is CASSLTGAGEETQYF. The CDR3 coding sequence is TGTGCCAGCAGCTTAACCGGAGCCGGTGAGGAGACCCAGTACTTC.

The chain has TRBV7-2 and TRBJ2-3, with D possibly matching TRBD2 (5 bases). From germline, CDR1 is SGHTA and CDR2 FQGNSA. V lost 5 bases and J 2 bases, leaving 14 bases between the germline ends. The CDR3 loop spans 15 amino acids. CDR3 DNA: TGTGCCAGCAGCAACCGGGATTCAGTCACAGATACGCAGTATTTT. It is translated as CASSNRDSVTDTQYF.

This clone occurred once. The chain has TRBV5-6 and TRBJ1-2; 7 positions match TRBD1. The J segment lost 8 bases and the V segment lost 4 bases, leaving 11 bases of the junction unmatched. The CDR3 spans 14 residues. CDR1 is SGHDT and CDR2 is YYEEEE in the germline V gene. CDR3 sequence: CASSTAGQARGYTF. The CDR3 region has the DNA TGTGCCAGCAGCACGGCCGGACAGGCTCGGGGCTACACCTTC.

The sample holds a few counts of this clone. V usage is TRBV19 and J usage is TRBJ2-6; TRBD1 aligns across 8 bases. This CDR3 is 20 amino acids long. CDR1 is LNHDA and CDR2 is SQIVND in the germline V gene (reference sequence). Trimming took 4 bases from V and 4 from J; bases not matched to a gene: 18. CDR3 bases: TGTGCCAGTAGTACGCCCTCCAGACAGGGGAACATCTTCGGGGCCAACGTCCTGACTTTC. The encoded protein is CASSTPSRQGNIFGANVLTF.

The gene calls are TRBV4-1 and TRBJ1-2; TRBD1 agrees at 7 bases. V dropped 4 bases and J dropped 4; count of bases not matched to a gene: 6. CDR3 length: 14 residues. Germline V gives CDR1 MGHRA, CDR2 YSYEKL. CDR3 in DNA: TGCGCCAGCAGCCTCCCGACAGGGTCCTATGGCTACACCTTC. The encoded protein is CASSLPTGSYGYTF.

This clone was picked up one time. V and J are TRBV30 and TRBJ1-1, with D maybe TRBD1 (6 bases). The CDR3 has 19 residues. CDR1 is GTSNPN, CDR2 SVGIG, per germline (reference sequence). V was pared by 0 bases and J by 0 bases, with 23 bases between. In nucleotides, the CDR3 is TGTGCCTGGAGTGTACTGGGTTGGACAGCTGGCTTCATGAACACTGAAGCTTTCTTT. This sequence encodes CAWSVLGWTAGFMNTEAFF.

This chain uses TRBV25-1 with TRBJ1-2; 8 nucleotides match TRBD1. The germline V gene has CDR1 MGHDK and CDR2 SYGVNS. The V and J ends lost 6 bases and 7 bases, in that order; junction bases with no gene match: 16. The CDR3 is 16 amino acids. Written as DNA, the CDR3 is TGTGCCAGCAGCGAGGGCCATACTCCCGGGACAGGTGGCTACACCTTC. It codes for CASSEGHTPGTGGYTF.

A remark on this clone: This CDR3 is also generated by other DNA sequences in the sample. The chain links TRBV27 to TRBJ2-7; 12 bases fit TRBD1. The J segment lost 5 bases and the V segment lost 5 bases, leaving 4 bases of the junction unmatched. Per the germline V gene, CDR1 is MNHEY and CDR2 is SMNVEV (reference sequence). The length of the CDR3 is 14 residues. CDR3 DNA: TGTGCCAGCAGTCTGGGACAGGGGGCCGACGAGCAGTACTTC. As protein: CASSLGQGADEQYF.

In DNA, the CDR3 is TGTGCCAGCAGTGAAGACCGGGACATAGCCTTCTCTGGGGCCAACGTCCTGACTTTC. Its protein product is CASSEDRDIAFSGANVLTF. The chain links TRBV6-1 to TRBJ2-6, with D possibly being TRBD1 (6 bases). Germline CDR1 is MNHNS and CDR2 is SASEGT. This CDR3 has 19 residues. Trimming pared 1 base from V and 0 bases from J, leaving 16 bases between.

Written as DNA, the CDR3 is TGCGCCAGCAGCCAAGATAAGGAGCGGGGACTTCTAGCCAAAAACATTCAGTACTTC. Translation gives CASSQDKERGLLAKNIQYF. This chain connects TRBV4-1 to TRBJ2-4, with 7 bases lining up with TRBD2. Germline CDR1 and CDR2: MGHRA and YSYEKL. This CDR3 has 19 amino acids. Trimming at V came to 0 bases and at J to 0 bases, leaving 11 bases not matched to a gene.

This chain joins TRBV6-6 and TRBJ2-7; D gene uncertain. Germline CDR1 is MNHNY and CDR2 is SVGAGI (reference sequence). With 2 bases removed from V and 2 bases from J, the gap between germline ends came to 16 bases. CDR3 length: 16 amino acids. CDR3 region: CASSYPVESSTYEQYF. In nucleotides, the CDR3 is TGTGCCAGCAGTTACCCTGTGGAGTCGAGCACCTACGAGCAGTACTTC.

This chain connects TRBV28 to TRBJ1-1; possible D gene TRBD1, 6 bases. Germline V gene sequence: CDR1 MDHEN, CDR2 SYDVKM. With 8 bases removed from V and 11 bases from J, the gap between germline ends came to 18 bases. This CDR3 comprises 12 residues. In DNA, the CDR3 is TGTGCCAGCTTTCCGGCGGGGGCGAAGGCTTTCTTT. The encoded protein is CASFPAGAKAFF.

The chain carries TRBV6-6 and TRBJ2-7; 7 bases line up with TRBD1. Per the germline V gene, CDR1 is MNHNY and CDR2 is SVGAGI (reference sequence). The ends lost 7 bases at V and 2 bases at J; junction bases unmatched: 8. This CDR3 has 14 residues. The DNA for the CDR3 is TGTGCCAGCATCGGACAGGCCGAAACCTACGAGCAGTACTTC. It is translated as CASIGQAETYEQYF.